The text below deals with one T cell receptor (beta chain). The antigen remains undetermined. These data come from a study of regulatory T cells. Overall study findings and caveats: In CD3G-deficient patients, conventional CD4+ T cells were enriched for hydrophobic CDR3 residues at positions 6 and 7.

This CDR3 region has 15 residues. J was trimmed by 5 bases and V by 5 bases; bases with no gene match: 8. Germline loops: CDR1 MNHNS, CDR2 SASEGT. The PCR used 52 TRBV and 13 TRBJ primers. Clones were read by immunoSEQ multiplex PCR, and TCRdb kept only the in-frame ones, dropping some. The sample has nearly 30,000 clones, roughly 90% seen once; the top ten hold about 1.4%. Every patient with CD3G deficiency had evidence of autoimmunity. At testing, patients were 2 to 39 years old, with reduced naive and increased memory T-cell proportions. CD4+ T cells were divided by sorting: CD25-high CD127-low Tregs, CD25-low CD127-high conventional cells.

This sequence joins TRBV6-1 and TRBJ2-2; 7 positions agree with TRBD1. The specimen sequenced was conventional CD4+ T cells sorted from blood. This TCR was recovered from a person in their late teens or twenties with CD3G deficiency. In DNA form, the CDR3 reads TGTGCCAGCAGTTTCAGGGGGACGCCTACCGGGGAGCTGTTTTTT. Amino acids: CASSFRGTPTGELFF.